The TCR beta chain under discussion was sequenced for a study of T cells in Graves' hyperthyroidism and ophthalmopathy. The overall study: Once the initial diagnosis was made, peripheral blood was obtained before any treatment. Points from the study as a whole: The model anticipated ophthalmopathy a median around 6 months pre-onset.

Amplification yielded TCR beta CDR3 regions, with RNA transcripts as the source. First-round RT-PCR of the TCR CDR3 relied on the HTBI primer set. TCRdb re-derived calls from the multiplex PCR reads in MiXCR, one entry per CDR3 protein. The table includes 540,000 or so distinct CDR3 sequences, approximately 14% detected once. From germline, CDR1 is SGHTA and CDR2 FQGNSA. V was clipped by 5 bases and J by 4 bases, with 9 bases between them. The CDR3 is 13 amino acids. Orbital computed tomography, thyroid ultrasound, serum thyroxine and TRAb, and clinical symptoms together informed the diagnoses. Using about 10 ml of fresh peripheral blood, PBMCs were prepared. This clonotype showed up many times. Its antigen is unidentified.

This receptor was taken from a woman aged 25 to 39 with Graves' hyperthyroidism. V is TRBV7-2 and J is TRBJ2-1; D remains unclear. The specimen sequenced was blood. This CDR3 reads CASSPGVYNEQFF. CDR3 coding DNA: TGTGCCAGCAGCCCCGGAGTATACAATGAGCAGTTCTTC.